This T cell receptor beta chain appears in the sequencing data of a study of early T cells in non-severe SARS-CoV-2 infection. Turning to the study itself: Chains from this unsorted whole-blood bulk RNA could not be paired.

TCRdb fed the 5' RACE reads into MiXCR, producing one record per CDR3 protein. The sample includes approximately 65,000 distinct CDR3 sequences, about 11% of them seen just once. The CDR3 loop spans 11 amino acids. Trimming pared 2 bases from V and 4 bases from J, leaving 2 bases between. Germline-derived CDR1 and CDR2 are MNHEY and SVGEGT. The genes are TRBV6-2 or TRBV6-3 and TRBJ2-5; D not resolved. This clonotype was sampled from an adult who was a healthcare worker with PCR-confirmed SARS-CoV-2 infection or an uninfected control (not recorded which). Sequenced: whole blood. The CDR3 nucleotides read TGTGCCAGCAGTTACGGAGAGACCCAGTACTTC. Protein: CASSYGETQYF.